Ten or more counts support the clone carrying this T cell receptor (beta chain). What it binds is not known. This specimen comes from a study of regulatory T cells in long-lasting Graves disease. Study-level findings and limits: Analysis covered peripheral blood alone, not thyroid tissue.

Relying on iRepertoire HTBI primers and Arm-PCR of CDR3 regions, the team built TCR beta libraries. Using its own MiXCR run on the multiplex PCR reads, TCRdb lists one record per CDR3 protein. The sample includes about 210,000 distinct CDR3 sequences, roughly 19% of them seen just once. Stated time point: newly diagnosed GD, antithyroid drugs for less than 3 months. After RNA was extracted from PBMCs, the TCR library was made from it. This CDR3 has 15 residues. The junction had 7 bases not matched to a gene; V was cut back by 3 bases and J by 6 bases. Germline values: CDR1 MNHEY, CDR2 SMNVEV (reference sequence). The data also belong to a second study, concerning T cells in Graves' hyperthyroidism and ophthalmopathy. That work adds: Newly diagnosed hyperthyroidism patients aged 18 to 65 years had disease lasting under 2 months. Clinical symptoms, serum thyroxine and TRAb, thyroid ultrasound and orbital computed tomography together formed the diagnostic basis. When the TCR CDR3 underwent first-round RT-PCR, the HTBI primer set was used.

Sequencing was performed on peripheral blood mononuclear cells (PBMCs), taken at new diagnosis, from a patient treated with antithyroid drugs. This TCR was recovered from a young woman with Graves disease. This sequence joins TRBV27 and TRBJ2-3; 9 bases are a match to TRBD2. CDR3 amino acids: CASSLNSGSLDTQYF. CDR3 nucleotide sequence: TGTGCCAGCAGTTTGAATAGCGGGAGCCTCGATACGCAGTATTTT.